This T cell receptor beta chain originates from a study of beta chain features in type 1 diabetes. Study-wide points: In every one of the four CD4+ subsets, TCRB CDR3s were moderately but significantly shorter in Type 1 diabetes patients.

Trimming shortened V by 1 base and J by 4 bases, and 19 bases separated the two germline ends. The length of the CDR3 is 17 residues. CDR1 is MNHNS and CDR2 is SASEGT in the germline V gene. As regards this clone: Its specificity is unknown.

All of the isolated RNA was reverse transcribed, so expressed TCRB transcripts were sequenced. Sequencing was performed with immunoSEQ multiplex PCR; in TCRdb, only in-frame clones are kept and a portion is missing. This sample has hundreds of thousands of clones, with over 13% found just once. The specimen sequenced was naive CD4+ T cells from blood. This clonotype originated in a man younger than 35 with type 1 diabetes. This chain links TRBV6-1 with TRBJ1-2; no definite D call. The DNA of the CDR3 is TGTGCCAGCAGTGAAGGGGGAGCGTTACGGCTCCCCTATGGCTACACCTTC. Translating gives CASSEGGALRLPYGYTF.